This TCR beta chain was obtained from a study of shared clonotypes between healthy human individuals. Study summary: Contributing individuals were a couple of females and three males aged 18 to 49.

Sequencing of unsorted PBMC DNA was carried out using ten immunoSEQ deep assay plates. The method was immunoSEQ multiplex PCR; TCRdb's version includes in-frame clones alone and lacks a portion of them. The top ten hold about 13% of the sample, which has fewer than 600,000 clones, roughly 77% seen once. Germline loops: CDR1 MNHEY, CDR2 SMNVEV (reference sequence). V lost 5 bases and J 2 bases, leaving 12 bases between the germline ends. This CDR3 is built from 14 residues. This clone came up many times. The study enrolled healthy HIV-negative adults without recent acute infections or vaccinations as donors.

The sequence was obtained from a woman aged 40 to 50 in good health. Some clones in this sample may be carry-over from other donors' samples. Material for sequencing was PBMCs. This rearrangement joins TRBV27 to TRBJ2-5, with D perhaps matching TRBD2 (6 bases). The CDR3 DNA reads as TGTGCCAGCAGTGCCCTAGCGAGTCAAGAGACCCAGTACTTC. The encoded protein is CASSALASQETQYF.